One and the same sample provided the 30 T cell receptor beta chains below, sequenced in a study of cytomegalovirus exposure and HLA in healthy donors. The table came from immunoSEQ multiplex PCR; TCRdb's copy has only in-frame clones and leaves some out. The sample has about 270,000 clones, around 86% seen once. Sequencing input: PBMCs. The receptors come from a woman in her late teens or twenties in good health and CMV-seronegative.

The V and J genes are TRBV30 and TRBJ1-4, with 7 bases fitting TRBD1. CDR3 length: 15 amino acids. Germline V gives CDR1 GTSNPN, CDR2 SVGIG (reference sequence). Trimming removed 2 bases from V and 7 bases from J; junction bases left unmatched: 10. The CDR3 loop is CAWSSPTGRGEKLFF. The CDR3 coding sequence is TGTGCCTGGAGTTCCCCGACAGGGCGGGGTGAAAAACTGTTTTTT. The whole variable domain, remainder taken from reference TRBV30 and TRBJ1-4, is SQTIHQWPATLVQPVGSPLSLECTVEGTSNPNLYWYRQAAGRGLQLLFYSVGIGQISSEVPQNLSASRPQDRQFILSSKKLLLSDSGFYLCAWSSPTGRGEKLFFGSGTQLSVL.

This chain joins TRBV7-9 and TRBJ1-3; TRBD1 might be the D (6 bases). The CDR3 covers 15 residues. The V and J ends lost 2 bases and 2 bases respectively, with 10 bases between them. Germline V CDR1 and CDR2: SEHNR, FQNEAQ (reference sequence). The CDR3 DNA sequence: TGTGCCAGCAGCTTACAGGGGACACCTGGAAACACCATATATTTT. Amino acids: CASSLQGTPGNTIYF.

In this sample, this clone turned up once. The chain uses TRBV6-4 and TRBJ1-1; D remains unclear. The CDR3 runs 12 residues. The V and J ends lost 2 bases and 8 bases respectively, with 9 bases between them. Germline V gives CDR1 MRHNA, CDR2 SNTAGT. CDR3 nucleotides: TGTGCCAGCAGTGACAGAGGAGAGGAAGCTTTCTTT. This translates into CASSDRGEEAFF.

V usage is TRBV5-1 and J usage is TRBJ2-1, with D possibly being TRBD1 (6 bases). The CDR3 is 16 amino acids. V lost 1 base and J lost 7, with 18 bases in between. Per the germline V gene, CDR1 is SGHRS and CDR2 is YFSETQ. The CDR3 region is CASSLSGQRAQNEQFF. The DNA for the CDR3 is TGCGCCAGCAGCTTGAGCGGACAGAGGGCGCAAAATGAGCAGTTCTTC.

This chain joins TRBV14 and TRBJ1-2, with 10 bases lining up with TRBD1. CDR1 and CDR2 from the germline V gene are SGHDN and FVKESK. The V segment lost 1 base and the J segment 8 bases; nucleotides outside the gene matches: 7. The CDR3 has 15 amino acids. The CDR3 sequence is CASSQASRDRGGYTF. As DNA, the CDR3 is TGTGCCAGCAGCCAAGCCTCCCGGGACAGGGGAGGCTACACCTTC.

This chain joins TRBV2 and TRBJ2-7, with 9 positions matching TRBD2. Germline CDR1 SNHLY, CDR2 FYNNEI. V trimming: 6 bases; J trimming: 4 bases; junction bases outside the gene matches: 10. The CDR3 runs to 15 residues. CDR3 bases: TGTGCCAGCAGCGGACTAGCGTCCTGGGTATACGAGCAGTACTTC. It is translated as CASSGLASWVYEQYF.

The chain combines TRBV5-4 with TRBJ2-5; 7 bases align to TRBD1. The CDR3 spans 15 residues. The germline V gene encodes CDR1 SGHNT and CDR2 YYREEE (reference sequence). J lost 0 bases, V lost 4 bases, and 6 bases had no gene match. The CDR3 nucleotides read TGTGCCAGCAGCATCGGGACAGCCCACCAAGAGACCCAGTACTTC. Its translation: CASSIGTAHQETQYF. The whole variable domain, filled in from reference TRBV5-4 and TRBJ2-5, reads ETGVTQSPTHLIKTRGQQVTLRCSSQSGHNTVSWYQQALGQGPQFIFQYYREEENGRGNFPPRFSGLQFPNYSSELNVNALELDDSALYLCASSIGTAHQETQYFGPGTRLLVL.

This clone came up once. The chain recombines TRBV5-1 with TRBJ2-5; D perhaps matches TRBD1 (7 bases). The CDR3 is 17 residues long. Germline CDR1 SGHRS, CDR2 YFSETQ. Trimming took off 3 bases at V and 3 bases at J, with 21 bases between the two ends. This CDR3 is CASSYGAGQLTKETQYF. In DNA, the CDR3 is TGCGCCAGCAGCTATGGTGCGGGACAGCTTACCAAAGAGACCCAGTACTTC.

The chain recombines TRBV4-1 with TRBJ1-2, with D uncertain. Trimming pared 4 bases from V and 4 bases from J, leaving 16 bases between. The CDR3 has 15 residues. CDR1 is MGHRA and CDR2 is YSYEKL in the germline V gene. The CDR3 nucleotides are TGCGCCAGCAGCCCCGAAGGGAGGCGGCTCTATGGCTACACCTTC. Its translation: CASSPEGRRLYGYTF.

The chain links TRBV29-1 to TRBJ1-4, with TRBD1 identical over 7 bases. V lost 6 bases to trimming and J lost 8 bases; unmatched junction nucleotides: 15. Per germline, CDR1 SQVTM and CDR2 ANQGSEA. This CDR3 has 15 amino acids. The chain's CDR3 is CSVGGGRGTKEKLFF. DNA of the CDR3: TGCAGCGTCGGAGGGGGCCGTGGGACAAAGGAAAAACTGTTTTTT.

The CDR3, as DNA: TGTGCCAGCACCGCCGGCGGGGCCTATGGCTACACCTTC. It translates to CASTAGGAYGYTF. The rearrangement uses TRBV7-9 and TRBJ1-2; D is possibly TRBD1 (5 bases). Deletions cut 7 bases from V and 4 bases from J, with 13 bases between. This CDR3 is 13 amino acids long. Germline CDR1 SEHNR, CDR2 FQNEAQ (reference sequence).

The chain combines TRBV7-6 with TRBJ1-3; the D gene is possibly TRBD1 (5 bases). Trimming cost V 5 bases and J 4 bases, with 15 bases left between them. This CDR3 is 15 amino acids long. Germline loops: CDR1 SGHVS, CDR2 FNYEAQ. The CDR3 loop is CASSPAWGSGNTIYF. As DNA, the CDR3 is TGTGCCAGCAGCCCAGCATGGGGCTCCGGAAACACCATATATTTT.

V is TRBV18 and J is TRBJ1-2; 9 nucleotides match TRBD1. CDR1 is KGHSH, CDR2 LQKENI, per germline. This CDR3 spans 15 amino acids. Trimming cost V 5 bases and J 0 bases; bases outside gene matches: 4. The CDR3, as DNA: TGTGCCAGCTCATTGGGACAGGGAACTAACTATGGCTACACCTTC. Amino acids: CASSLGQGTNYGYTF. Complete variable domain (other parts from reference TRBV18 and TRBJ1-2): NAGVMQNPRHLVRRRGQEARLRCSPMKGHSHVYWYRQLPEEGLKFMVYLQKENIIDESGMPKERFSAEFPKEGPSILRIQQVVRGDSAAYFCASSLGQGTNYGYTFGSGTRLTVV.

V is TRBV11-2 and J is TRBJ1-3; D is ambiguous. Germline CDR1 is SGHAT and CDR2 is FQNNGV. CDR3 length equals 16 residues. With 3 bases removed from V and 0 bases from J, the gap between germline ends came to 12 bases. CDR3: CASSFLNSISGNTIYF. The CDR3 DNA sequence: TGTGCCAGCAGCTTTTTAAACAGTATCTCTGGAAACACCATATATTTT.

The V call is TRBV5-6, the J call TRBJ1-2; 9 nucleotides match TRBD1. V was clipped by 0 bases and J by 2 bases; unmatched bases: 5. The CDR3 is made up of 16 amino acids. Germline V lookup: CDR1 SGHDT, CDR2 YYEEEE. CDR3 nucleotide sequence: TGTGCCAGCAGCTTGGAGGGACAGGGACGCAACTATGGCTACACCTTC. Its translation: CASSLEGQGRNYGYTF.

This chain joins TRBV9 and TRBJ1-1; D call uncertain. V shed 4 bases and J shed 1 base, with 11 bases lying between them. The CDR3 totals 14 residues. From germline, CDR1 is SGDLS and CDR2 YYNGEE. The CDR3 DNA reads TGTGCCAGCAGCTTTGCGGGAGGGAACACTGAAGCTTTCTTT. The encoded protein is CASSFAGGNTEAFF.

The V and J genes are TRBV6-5 and TRBJ1-2, with a possible D match to TRBD1 (5 bases). The germline V gene has CDR1 MNHEY and CDR2 SVGAGI. The CDR3 loop spans 13 amino acids. The V end was cut by 7 bases, the J end by 0 bases, with 9 bases between. This chain's CDR3 is CASTPGTNYGYTF. The CDR3 DNA sequence: TGTGCCAGCACTCCAGGGACTAACTATGGCTACACCTTC.

The chain combines TRBV29-1 with TRBJ2-5; tentatively, D is TRBD2 (7 bases). CDR3 size: 12 residues. The V end lost 5 bases, the J end lost 4 bases, and 11 bases lay between the germline ends. Germline assignment: CDR1 SQVTM and CDR2 ANQGSEA. CDR3 DNA sequence: TGCAGCGTTCGGGGGGCGGGAGAGACCCAGTACTTC. As protein: CSVRGAGETQYF.

This clone has a handful of counts. V usage is TRBV4-1 and J usage is TRBJ2-7; tentatively, D is TRBD2 (7 bases). Germline V CDR1 and CDR2: MGHRA, YSYEKL. V shed 1 base and J shed 5 bases, with 15 bases lying between them. The CDR3 covers 15 residues. The CDR3: CASSQARGAGDEQYF. The CDR3 bases are TGCGCCAGCAGCCAAGCACGGGGGGCAGGCGACGAGCAGTACTTC.

V usage is TRBV29-1 and J usage is TRBJ1-1, with D possibly being TRBD1 (6 bases). Deletions cut 7 bases from V and 2 bases from J, with 14 bases between. Per the germline V gene, CDR1 is SQVTM and CDR2 is ANQGSEA. The CDR3 covers 13 residues. CDR3 sequence: CSGKDSLNTEAFF. The CDR3 coding sequence is TGCAGCGGAAAGGACAGCCTAAACACTGAAGCTTTCTTT.

The CDR3 sequence: CASSQVYGEQYF. The CDR3 region has the DNA TGCGCCAGCAGCCAAGTGTACGGCGAGCAGTACTTC. The rearrangement uses TRBV4-1 and TRBJ2-7; no clear D. CDR1 is MGHRA and CDR2 is YSYEKL in the germline V gene. The ends were cut back, 1 base at V and 6 bases at J, with 7 bases in the middle. CDR3 length: 12 amino acids.

The V call is TRBV9, the J call TRBJ1-3, with D possibly matching TRBD1 (5 bases). The V and J ends lost 2 bases and 2 bases respectively, with 8 bases between them. Germline V gene sequence: CDR1 SGDLS, CDR2 YYNGEE. CDR3 length: 14 amino acids. Here the CDR3 reads CASSVGTAGNTIYF. CDR3 nucleotides: TGTGCCAGCAGCGTGGGGACTGCTGGAAACACCATATATTTT.

This clone was counted a single time. This chain connects TRBV9 to TRBJ1-2; D ambiguous. This CDR3 has 13 residues. The V gene's germline CDR1 is SGDLS and CDR2 YYNGEE. V lost 0 bases, J lost 2 bases, and 5 bases lay in between. Here the CDR3 reads CASSVDGNYGYTF. Written as DNA, the CDR3 is TGTGCCAGCAGCGTAGACGGGAACTATGGCTACACCTTC.

The rearrangement joins TRBV7-3 to TRBJ1-1; TRBD1 is a possible D gene (5 bases). V was clipped by 4 bases and J by 3 bases, with 15 bases between them. The CDR3 has 15 residues. Germline CDR1 and CDR2: SGHTA and FQGTGA. The chain's CDR3 is CASSSLTGEYTEAFF. CDR3 coding DNA: TGTGCCAGCAGCTCGCTTACAGGAGAATACACTGAAGCTTTCTTT.

The CDR3 region has the DNA TGTGCCAGCTATGGCGGCAGCTCCTACGAGCAGTACTTC. It is translated as CASYGGSSYEQYF. This chain links TRBV6-6 with TRBJ2-7; no firm D call. The length of the CDR3 is 13 residues. With 8 bases removed from V and 0 bases from J, the gap between germline ends came to 11 bases. Germline V gene lookup returns CDR1 MNHNY and CDR2 SVGAGI (reference sequence).

This rearrangement joins TRBV21-1 to TRBJ2-7; the listed D gene, TRBD1, was not tested against the DNA. TRBV21-1 is an annotated pseudogene. The CDR3 has 14 amino acids. The CDR3 is CASLTGTASREQYF. CDR3 nucleotides: TGTGCCAGCCTTACCGGGACAGCCTCTCGGGAGCAGTACTTC.

Comments on this clone: Different DNA sequences within this sample yield the same CDR3. CDR3 DNA sequence: TGTGCCAGCAGTTACGGAACGGGGAATCAGCCCCAGCATTTT. This codes for CASSYGTGNQPQHF. The chain is built from TRBV6-5 and TRBJ1-5; D gene ambiguous. The V and J ends lost 2 bases and 4 bases respectively, with 9 bases between them. CDR3 length equals 14 residues. The germline V gene has CDR1 MNHEY and CDR2 SVGAGI.

The genes are TRBV7-6 and TRBJ2-7; a weak D match, TRBD1 (6 bases). The CDR3 contains 15 residues. Germline CDR1 SGHVS, CDR2 FNYEAQ. Trimming removed 1 base from V and 0 bases from J, with 10 bases in between. The CDR3 nucleotides are TGTGCCAGCAGCTTAGGCCAGGGGAGCTCCTACGAGCAGTACTTC. Encoded protein: CASSLGQGSSYEQYF.

The CDR3: CASSSYTRAAYEQYF. In DNA form, the CDR3 reads TGTGCCAGCAGCTCATACACTAGGGCGGCCTACGAGCAGTACTTC. The chain couples TRBV11-2 to TRBJ2-7; D perhaps matches TRBD2 (5 bases). With 4 bases removed from V and 2 bases from J, the gap between germline ends came to 15 bases. CDR3 length equals 15 residues. Germline V gene lookup returns CDR1 SGHAT and CDR2 FQNNGV.

The V call is TRBV11-2, the J call TRBJ2-2; 8 positions match TRBD1. This CDR3 region has 14 residues. V lost 6 bases to trimming and J lost 6 bases; unmatched junction nucleotides: 6. Germline V CDR1 and CDR2: SGHAT, FQNNGV. CDR3 coding DNA: TGTGCCAGCAGGCGGACAGGGCGGTCCGGGGAGCTGTTTTTT. This codes for CASRRTGRSGELFF.